This T cell receptor (beta chain) was observed in a study of shared clonotypes between healthy human individuals. This CDR3 region has 16 residues. Germline V CDR1 and CDR2: SEHNR, FQNEAQ (reference sequence). The V end lost 5 bases, the J end lost 0 bases, and 15 bases lay between the germline ends. Sequencing used immunoSEQ multiplex PCR; TCRdb keeps in-frame clones, though not all of them. The profile shows some 1.4 million clones, approximately 97% of them singletons. A single count supports this clone. Sequenced input: naive CD4+ T cells sorted from blood. Subset meaning: CD45RA+ positively selected. The source is a man aged 25 to 40 in good health. The J gene is TRBJ2-3, the V gene TRBV7-9; TRBD2 might be the D (6 bases). CDR3 in amino acids: CASSQRVGGSTDTQYF. In DNA form, the CDR3 reads TGTGCCAGCAGCCAGAGGGTGGGGGGAAGCACAGATACGCAGTATTTT.